A single sample is the source of the 30 T cell receptor beta chains below, sequenced in a study of OX40 agonist ivuxolimab in advanced cancers. Assay used: immunoSEQ multiplex PCR; TCRdb lists only in-frame clones, some missing. In the table there are about 32,000 clones, more than 80% of which are singletons. The sequenced sample was CD4+ or CD8+ T cells sorted from blood, obtained in a trial of the OX40 agonist ivuxolimab. The receptors shown here come from an adult with an advanced solid tumor such as melanoma, head and neck, liver or kidney cancer.

In this sample, this clone is medium-sized. The CDR3, as DNA: TGCGCCAGCAGCCATCCCCGGACAGGGGAAGCGACTAATGAAAAACTGTTTTTT. Its protein is CASSHPRTGEATNEKLFF. The rearrangement links TRBV5-1 to TRBJ1-4; 9 nucleotides agree with TRBD1. The CDR3 runs 18 residues. Germline CDR1 reads SGHRS; CDR2 reads YFSETQ. The V and J ends lost 4 bases and 2 bases, in that order; junction bases with no gene match: 12.

The chain couples TRBV5-6 to TRBJ1-6; a possible D gene is TRBD1 (6 bases). This CDR3 contains 15 residues. Germline V CDR1 and CDR2: SGHDT, YYEEEE. V was shortened by 4 bases and J by 11 bases, with 19 bases between the two germline ends. In DNA, the CDR3 is TGTGCCAGCAGCAGGGACATCGGGAAGGGGACACCCCTCCACTTT. This encodes CASSRDIGKGTPLHF. Full variable domain (outside the CDR3, taken from reference TRBV5-6 and TRBJ1-6): DAGVTQSPTHLIKTRGQQVTLRCSPKSGHDTVSWYQQALGQGPQFIFQYYEEEERQRGNFPDRFSGHQFPNYSSELNVNALLLGDSALYLCASSRDIGKGTPLHFGNGTRLTVT.

This clone was counted once. The rearrangement links TRBV28 to TRBJ1-5; D is perhaps TRBD1 (5 bases). CDR3 length: 13 amino acids. Between the trimmed V and J ends, which lost 2 bases and 8 bases, there was a span of 10 bases. Germline V gene lookup returns CDR1 MDHEN and CDR2 SYDVKM. DNA of the CDR3: TGTGCCAGCAGTTTAGGAGGGGCCAAGCCCCAGCATTTT. It codes for CASSLGGAKPQHF.

This clone was seen a few times. This chain uses TRBV29-1 with TRBJ2-2; D is possibly TRBD2 (6 bases). CDR3 length: 14 amino acids. Between the trimmed V and J ends, which lost 4 bases and 6 bases, there was a span of 15 bases. Germline V CDR1 and CDR2: SQVTM, ANQGSEA. CDR3: CSVGPSAGPGELFF. CDR3 in DNA: TGCAGCGTTGGGCCTAGCGCAGGGCCCGGGGAGCTGTTTTTT.

This rearrangement joins TRBV19 to TRBJ1-1; 7 bases are shared with TRBD1. Germline V gives CDR1 LNHDA, CDR2 SQIVND (reference sequence). V lost 7 bases and J lost 2; bases outside the gene matches: 4. This CDR3 is built from 13 residues. This CDR3 is CASTRGRNTEAFF. The CDR3 coding sequence is TGTGCCAGTACGAGGGGGCGAAACACTGAAGCTTTCTTT.

This chain links TRBV18 with TRBJ1-4; 9 bases match TRBD1. Germline V lookup: CDR1 KGHSH, CDR2 LQKENI. After removal of 6 bases from V and 5 bases from J, the junction contained 1 base not matched to a gene. The CDR3 is 13 residues long. The DNA for the CDR3 is TGTGCCAGCTCGGGGACAGGGAATGAAAAACTGTTTTTT. Amino acids: CASSGTGNEKLFF.

V and J are TRBV6-6 and TRBJ2-5; D is unresolved. The V gene lost 8 bases and the J gene lost 2 bases, with 9 bases spanning the gap. The CDR3 spans 12 residues. Germline CDR1 is MNHNY and CDR2 is SVGAGI (reference sequence). The chain's CDR3 is CASGSHQETQYF. The CDR3 DNA follows: TGTGCCAGCGGTTCACATCAAGAGACCCAGTACTTC.

This rearrangement joins TRBV27 to TRBJ1-6; no reliable D call. The CDR3 is made up of 13 amino acids. CDR1 and CDR2 from the germline V gene are MNHEY and SMNVEV (reference sequence). The germline V and J ends were trimmed by 7 bases and 9 bases, with 13 bases remaining between them. CDR3 residues: CASKGRGSSPLHF. The CDR3 DNA reads as TGTGCCAGCAAAGGGAGAGGATCTTCACCCCTCCACTTT.

J is TRBJ2-7 and V is TRBV30; D is undetermined. CDR3 length: 12 residues. Germline CDR1 is GTSNPN and CDR2 is SVGIG (reference sequence). V was pared by 2 bases and J by 3 bases, with 8 bases between. CDR3 loop: CAWSMAHYEQYF. CDR3 DNA sequence: TGTGCCTGGAGTATGGCCCACTACGAGCAGTACTTC.

This chain uses TRBV7-6 with TRBJ1-6, with 9 nucleotides matching TRBD1. The V and J ends lost 4 bases and 7 bases, in that order; junction bases with no gene match: 5. The CDR3 spans 15 residues. Germline CDR1 SGHVS, CDR2 FNYEAQ. CDR3 in DNA: TGTGCCAGCAGCTCACAGGGGGCTGCAAATTCACCCCTCCACTTT. It codes for CASSSQGAANSPLHF.

V and J are TRBV16 and TRBJ2-5; possible D gene TRBD2, 5 bases. Germline values: CDR1 KGHSY, CDR2 FQNENV. The CDR3 is 12 residues long. V was cut by 4 bases and J by 4 bases, with 7 bases left in between. The CDR3 is CASSLGRETQYF. The CDR3 DNA reads TGTGCCAGCAGCCTGGGGAGAGAGACCCAGTACTTC. Full variable domain (outside the CDR3, taken from reference TRBV16 and TRBJ2-5): GEEVAQTPKHLVRGEGQKAKLYCAPIKGHSYVFWYQQVLKNEFKFLISFQNENVFDETGMPKERFSAKCLPNSPCSLEIQATKLEDSAVYFCASSLGRETQYFGPGTRLLVL.

The chain is built from TRBV29-1 and TRBJ2-1; 11 bases agree with TRBD2. The CDR3 totals 13 residues. Germline values: CDR1 SQVTM, CDR2 ANQGSEA. Trimming removed 6 bases from V and 15 bases from J; junction bases left unmatched: 13. The CDR3 region has the DNA TGCAGCGTCAGGGGGACTAGCGGCCCTGTGGGGTTCTTC. The encoded protein is CSVRGTSGPVGFF.

This clone was observed a single time. This chain uses TRBV5-1 with TRBJ1-4; the D gene is possibly TRBD1 (5 bases). Germline CDR1 SGHRS, CDR2 YFSETQ. This CDR3 is built from 14 residues. V was trimmed by 0 bases and J by 12 bases, leaving 15 bases between them. This CDR3 is CASSLDIRGTELFF. The CDR3 DNA follows: TGCGCCAGCAGCTTGGACATTCGGGGGACGGAACTGTTTTTT.

V gene TRBV28 combines with J gene TRBJ1-1, with TRBD1 matching over 9 bases. The CDR3 totals 13 residues. CDR1 is MDHEN and CDR2 is SYDVKM in the germline V gene. Trimming cost V 6 bases and J 6 bases; bases outside gene matches: 5. CDR3 coding DNA: TGTGCCAGCAGGAGACAGGGGGGGGCTGAAGCTTTCTTT. This translates into CASRRQGGAEAFF.

On this clone: Compared with germline, one end of the junction differs, possibly owing to a read error. The chain recombines TRBV4-1 with TRBJ2-2, with D perhaps TRBD1 or TRBD2 (6 bases each). CDR1 is MGHRA and CDR2 is YSYEKL in the germline V gene. The CDR3 has 16 residues. The CDR3 nucleotides read TGCGTCAGCAGCCTGCCTCAACAGGGAGGATCCGGGGAGCTGTTTTTT. Its protein is CVSSLPQQGGSGELFF.

V and J are TRBV7-3 and TRBJ2-6; D is unclear. V gave up 0 bases and J gave up 2 bases, with 5 bases separating them. CDR1 and CDR2 from the germline V gene are SGHTA and FQGTGA. The CDR3 has 15 residues. In nucleotides, the CDR3 is TGTGCCAGCAGCTTAACTCGGACTGGGGCCAACGTCCTGACTTTC. Its translation is CASSLTRTGANVLTF.

The V and J genes are TRBV30 and TRBJ1-5; D is undetermined. With 1 base removed from V and 8 bases from J, the gap between germline ends came to 12 bases. This CDR3 is 13 amino acids long. Germline CDR1 and CDR2: GTSNPN and SVGIG (reference sequence). The CDR3: CAWSGNKGKPQHF. The CDR3 DNA is TGTGCCTGGAGTGGAAATAAAGGGAAGCCCCAGCATTTT.

The CDR3 is CAWSGKGNQPQHF. The CDR3 nucleotides read TGTGCCTGGAGTGGTAAGGGGAATCAGCCCCAGCATTTT. V usage is TRBV30 and J usage is TRBJ1-5; maybe TRBD1 (5 bases). Germline V lookup: CDR1 GTSNPN, CDR2 SVGIG (reference sequence). The CDR3 runs 13 residues. The V and J ends lost 1 base and 4 bases respectively, with 8 bases between them.

V gene TRBV7-9 combines with J gene TRBJ1-6, with D unresolved. V gave up 1 base and J gave up 2 bases, with 9 bases separating them. In germline, CDR1 is SEHNR, CDR2 FQNEAQ (reference sequence). CDR3 size: 16 residues. CDR3: CASSLVAGTYNSPLHF. For the CDR3, the DNA is TGTGCCAGCAGCTTAGTTGCAGGCACCTATAATTCACCCCTCCACTTT.

This clone was recorded once. The chain is built from TRBV4-2 and TRBJ2-2; the D is unclear. Trimming pared 0 bases from V and 1 base from J, leaving 3 bases between. Germline assignment: CDR1 LGHNA and CDR2 YNFKEQ. The CDR3 consists of 14 residues. The CDR3 nucleotides read TGTGCCAGCAGCCAAGATTGGAACACCGGGGAGCTGTTTTTT. It is translated as CASSQDWNTGELFF.

This clone was recorded a few times. The chain uses TRBV28 and TRBJ1-5; 9 bases align to TRBD1. V lost 3 bases to trimming and J lost 3 bases; unmatched junction nucleotides: 3. CDR3 size: 15 residues. Looked up from germline, CDR1 is MDHEN and CDR2 is SYDVKM. The CDR3: CASSLWDRANQPQHF. CDR3 sequence (DNA): TGTGCCAGCAGTTTGTGGGACAGGGCCAATCAGCCCCAGCATTTT.

The chain has TRBV30 and TRBJ2-1; 7 bases agree with TRBD2. Germline values: CDR1 GTSNPN, CDR2 SVGIG (reference sequence). The CDR3 is made up of 15 amino acids. With V trimmed by 0 bases and J by 2 bases, 4 bases remained unmatched. The DNA of the CDR3 is TGTGCCTGGAGTGTAATCGCGGGAGCCTACAATGAGCAGTTCTTC. This sequence encodes CAWSVIAGAYNEQFF.

The chain links TRBV21-1 to TRBJ2-3; TRBD1 is taken as the D call from the table, unchecked against the DNA. TRBV21-1 is described as a pseudogene. The CDR3 has 18 amino acids. CDR3 sequence reads: CASSTRDRHFLCTDTQYF. CDR3 DNA: TGTGCCAGCAGCACCCGGGACAGACACTTTCTCTGCACAGATACGCAGTATTTT.

V usage is TRBV6-5 and J usage is TRBJ2-7; maybe TRBD1 (5 bases). Germline CDR1 reads MNHEY; CDR2 reads SVGAGI. CDR3 length equals 12 residues. The V end was cut by 7 bases, the J end by 3 bases, with 10 bases between. The CDR3 protein is CASTDTIYEQYF. DNA for the CDR3: TGTGCCAGCACGGACACAATCTACGAGCAGTACTTC.

The rearrangement links TRBV11-2 to TRBJ1-4; no definite D call. Germline V gene data show CDR1 as SGHAT and CDR2 as FQNNGV. V was trimmed by 0 bases and J by 0 bases, leaving 11 bases between them. The CDR3 is 17 residues long. CDR3 in amino acids: CASSLDGQSATNEKLFF. CDR3 DNA sequence: TGTGCCAGCAGCTTAGATGGTCAGTCTGCAACTAATGAAAAACTGTTTTTT.

The chain employs TRBV28 and TRBJ1-2; perhaps TRBD1 as D (5 bases). The CDR3 loop spans 13 amino acids. Trimming pared 5 bases from V and 2 bases from J, leaving 9 bases between. CDR1 and CDR2 (germline): MDHEN, SYDVKM. CDR3 in DNA: TGTGCCAGCAGTCTACAGGAGAACTATGGCTACACCTTC. Its translation is CASSLQENYGYTF.

V gene TRBV27 combines with J gene TRBJ1-1; D possibly corresponds to TRBD1 (6 bases). The CDR3 spans 14 residues. Between the trimmed V and J ends, which lost 7 bases and 1 base, there was a span of 13 bases. Germline lookup yields CDR1 MNHEY and CDR2 SMNVEV (reference sequence). CDR3 amino acids: CASTIGGGNTEAFF. The CDR3 bases are TGTGCCAGCACCATAGGGGGGGGGAACACTGAAGCTTTCTTT.

The CDR3 sequence: CASRSPDRAGEKLFF. CDR3 nucleotides: TGTGCCAGCAGAAGCCCCGACAGGGCCGGAGAAAAACTGTTTTTT. V gene TRBV6-6 combines with J gene TRBJ1-4; 7 nucleotides line up with TRBD1. Germline V lookup: CDR1 MNHNY, CDR2 SVGAGI (reference sequence). This CDR3 is 15 amino acids long. V lost 6 bases to trimming and J lost 8 bases; unmatched junction nucleotides: 12.

The chain employs TRBV4-1 and TRBJ2-6; 8 nucleotides line up with TRBD1. Losses at the gene ends were 5 bases for V and 2 bases for J; bases not matched to a gene: 2. The CDR3 contains 15 residues. Germline CDR1 MGHRA, CDR2 YSYEKL. The DNA for the CDR3 is TGCGCCAGCAGCTTGACAGGGGCTGGGGCCAACGTCCTGACTTTC. This translates into CASSLTGAGANVLTF.

The chain couples TRBV11-2 to TRBJ1-2, with unresolved D. Trimming shortened V by 4 bases and J by 8 bases, and 14 bases separated the two germline ends. In germline, CDR1 is SGHAT, CDR2 FQNNGV. The CDR3 covers 13 residues. The CDR3 spells CASSSPLVGGYTF. Here the CDR3 DNA reads TGTGCCAGCAGCTCTCCCTTGGTGGGCGGCTACACCTTC.